Below, one T cell receptor (beta chain) is given with its context. What it binds is not known. This CDR3 is 15 amino acids long. Germline CDR1 is PRHDT and CDR2 is FYEKMQ (reference sequence). Deletions cut 3 bases from V and 4 bases from J, with 12 bases between. TCRdb's copy holds only in-frame clones and misses some; the assay was immunoSEQ multiplex PCR. Here the sample spans roughly 75,000 clones, approximately 95% being singletons. This sample is drawn from a study of cytomegalovirus exposure and HLA in healthy donors. Study outcomes and limitations: According to reports, the classifier identified cytomegalovirus status with high specificity and sensitivity. TCR sequences were mostly rare, though some public TCRs occurred in many donors.

This chain links TRBV13 with TRBJ2-2; TRBD1 might be the D (7 bases). Input material: PBMCs. The clonotype was recovered from a woman between 18 and 29 years old in good health and CMV-seropositive. CDR3 nucleotides: TGTGCCAGCAGCTTCAACAGGGGAGGCACCGGGGAGCTGTTTTTT. Residues: CASSFNRGGTGELFF.